This T cell receptor beta chain was documented in a study of blood T cell repertoires in COVID-19 (TCRdb year 2020). For context, the study as a whole: The collaborator samples originated in the United States, Italy and Spain and spanned the acute and convalescent phases of COVID-19. The prospective study material was composed of cDNA or gDNA derived from T cells, B-cell-depleted T cells, or PBMCs. Subjects who had been exposed to COVID-19, were actively infected with it, or had recovered from it provided the deeply sampled blood TCRbeta repertoires that made up the dataset. The repertoires were released in a freely available public database meant as a resource for research on the immune response to SARS-CoV-2. Samples came from the ongoing ImmuneRACE study (first 160 participants) plus 1,254 subjects from 6 global collaborators. A de-identified subject ID, COVID-19 status, age in years and sex were almost always included in the sample metadata. Where HLA class I and class II types were available, the types were taken from metadata supplied by the sample provider, not from assay-based typing.

The research as a whole found: The amount of clinical and demographic metadata varied by source and participant and was provided uncurated.

Comment on this clone: No cognate antigen has been identified for it. Within one base of it there is no much larger clone, and no base qualities were kept.

A distance of 14 bases separates the germline ends of V and J, which lose 12 bases and 2 bases respectively. Measured from the cysteine to the phenylalanine, the CDR3 is 13 residues long. Only CDR3 DNA remains: 39 bases, in frame from the first base. Reading the germline V gene gives CDR1 KGHDR and CDR2 SFDVKD. At one collaborating source in Seattle, patients were enrolled during active infection and were followed longitudinally through the course of disease. Collaborating institutions collected whole blood in K2EDTA tubes following their own protocols. For TCRbeta analysis, collaborator samples were shipped as frozen whole blood, as isolated PBMCs, or as DNA extracted from either sample type. The immunoSEQ Assay, a bias-controlled multiplex PCR, was used to amplify TCRbeta CDR3 regions from genomic DNA. Per the original workflow: Within the assay, amplification of reference gene primers was used to estimate how many nucleated cells each sample contained. To quantify the absolute abundance of each unique TCRbeta CDR3 rearrangement, sequence reads were collapsed and filtered. For each sample, productive Simpson clonality was calculated as the square root of Simpson's diversity index over productive rearrangements. TCRdb holds this immuneACCESS table with in-frame rearrangements only. Some clones are missing; in checked studies, unresolved V genes explain under half, and the rest has no known cause. The DNA was the basis for D and trimming; V, J and clone size are from that table. This sample has about 180,000 clones in its table, and around 85% of those were observed once. 6.9% of the sample comes from the top ten.

The clonotype comes from a man older than 75 with COVID-19, enrolled during active disease. Sequenced sample: peripheral blood. The V and J segments used are TRBV24-1 and TRBJ2-3, with an unclear D gene assignment. Read as DNA, the sequence is TGTGCCGCCCACGGAGTGGACACAGATACGCAGTATTTT. Its translation reads: CAAHGVDTDTQYF.